The entry below describes one T cell receptor beta chain. Some clones are missing from TCRdb's copy, which holds only in-frame ones; the method was immunoSEQ multiplex PCR. The table has around 200,000 clones, around 90% seen once. These data are taken from a study of blood T cell repertoires in COVID-19. This CDR3 is built from 17 residues. V lost 5 bases to trimming and J lost 4 bases; unmatched junction nucleotides: 11. CDR1 and CDR2 (germline): SGHAT, FQNNGV. This clonotype was sampled from a man aged 25 to 40 who had recovered from COVID-19. Sequencing input: PBMCs or T cells enriched from blood (not recorded which). The genes are TRBV11-2 and TRBJ2-5, with 12 bases that match TRBD2. Written as DNA, the CDR3 is TGTGCCAGCAGCACACGGACTAGCGGGATACGGGGAGAGACCCAGTACTTC. It encodes CASSTRTSGIRGETQYF.